These 4 T cell receptor beta chains share one sample of origin, sequenced in a study of blood T cell repertoires in COVID-19. Profiled with immunoSEQ multiplex PCR; TCRdb holds only in-frame clones, not every one. The table includes 150,000 or so clones, 75% to 90% detected once. The material sequenced was peripheral blood. The receptors here all came from a man between 60 and 70 years old with acute or convalescent COVID-19.

The rearrangement joins TRBV28 to TRBJ2-2; no definite D call. CDR3 length: 13 residues. V was clipped by 11 bases and J by 0 bases, with 10 bases between them. CDR1 and CDR2 from the germline V gene are MDHEN and SYDVKM. CDR3 in amino acids: CAWSPTNTGELFF. CDR3 coding DNA: TGTGCCTGGAGCCCTACGAACACCGGGGAGCTGTTTTTT. The whole variable domain, remainder taken from reference TRBV28 and TRBJ2-2, is DVKVTQSSRYLVKRTGEKVFLECVQDMDHENMFWYRQDPGLGLRLIYFSYDVKMKEKGDIPEGYSVSREKKERFSLILESASTNQTSMYLCAWSPTNTGELFFGEGSRLTVL.

In DNA form, the CDR3 reads TGTGCCAGCAGCTTGCGGGAACCCCGCTCTGGGGCCAACGTCCTGACTTTC. Translated: CASSLREPRSGANVLTF. The chain is built from TRBV5-5 and TRBJ2-6; a weak D match, TRBD2 (5 bases). Trimming stripped 1 base from V and 0 bases from J, with 11 bases between. The CDR3 is made up of 17 amino acids. Germline CDR1 is SGHKS and CDR2 is YYEKEE (reference sequence).

This chain uses TRBV6-2 or TRBV6-3 with TRBJ2-1; no clear D gene. Germline V gene sequence: CDR1 MNHEY, CDR2 SVGEGT. This CDR3 has 16 residues. V lost 5 bases to trimming and J lost 5 bases, with 19 bases between them. CDR3 DNA: TGTGCCAGCAGTCCCCGCCCCTCTACCGCAAACAATGAGCAGTTCTTC. Residues: CASSPRPSTANNEQFF.

This clone was seen a single time. The gene calls are TRBV11-1 and TRBJ2-7, with 8 bases that match TRBD2. CDR1 and CDR2 (germline): SGHAT, FQDESV (reference sequence). The length of the CDR3 is 14 residues. J gave up 0 bases and V 5 bases, and 3 bases lay outside the gene matches. CDR3 loop: CASSPGGSSYEQYF. CDR3 bases: TGTGCCAGCAGCCCGGGGGGGAGCTCCTACGAGCAGTACTTC.